The 9 T cell receptor beta chains below all came from one sample that was sequenced in a study of cytomegalovirus exposure and HLA in healthy donors. Use of 60 Vbeta and 13 Jbeta primers characterized the PCR. The assay was immunoSEQ multiplex PCR, and TCRdb's table has in-frame clones only and misses some. The table includes around 190,000 clones, 65% to 90% detected once. Source material: PBMCs. Source of these receptors: a woman aged 50 to 65 in good health and CMV-seronegative.

This sequence joins TRBV5-1 and TRBJ2-2, with 14 bases fitting TRBD2. CDR3 length equals 18 residues. After removal of 5 bases from V and 4 bases from J, the junction contained 10 bases not matched to a gene. CDR1 and CDR2 from the germline V gene are SGHRS and YFSETQ. The CDR3 spells CASSPGLAGGRSTGELFF. DNA for the CDR3: TGCGCCAGCAGTCCTGGACTAGCGGGAGGTAGGAGCACCGGGGAGCTGTTTTTT.

The chain combines TRBV29-1 with TRBJ2-1; tentative D call: TRBD2 (5 bases). The CDR3 consists of 15 residues. V dropped 2 bases and J dropped 1 base, with 12 bases sitting between them. Germline V CDR1 and CDR2: SQVTM, ANQGSEA. This CDR3 reads CSVESSGASYNEQFF. The CDR3 DNA follows: TGCAGCGTTGAATCCAGCGGAGCGTCCTACAATGAGCAGTTCTTC.

V is TRBV7-2 and J is TRBJ2-5; no clear D gene. CDR1 and CDR2 (germline): SGHTA, FQGNSA. CDR3 length: 14 amino acids. With 5 bases removed from V and 4 bases from J, the gap between germline ends came to 14 bases. The CDR3 coding sequence is TGTGCCAGCAGCCCTAATCGGCTAGGAGAGACCCAGTACTTC. Translated: CASSPNRLGETQYF.

This chain connects TRBV7-9 to TRBJ2-1, with D unclear. The CDR3 is 13 amino acids. V lost 5 bases and J 6 bases, leaving 11 bases between the germline ends. CDR1 SEHNR and CDR2 FQNEAQ come from the germline V gene (reference sequence). CDR3 bases: TGTGCCAGCAGCCAAAATTACGGCAATGAGCAGTTCTTC. It is translated as CASSQNYGNEQFF. Supplemented by reference TRBV7-9 and TRBJ2-1, the full variable domain reads DTGVSQNPRHKITKRGQNVTFRCDPISEHNRLYWYRQTLGQGPEFLTYFQNEAQLEKSRLLSDRFSAERPKGSFSTLEIQRTEQGDSAMYLCASSQNYGNEQFFGPGTRLTVL.

This sequence joins TRBV7-7 and TRBJ2-5, with 8 positions matching TRBD2. The germline CDR1 and CDR2 sequences are SSHAT and FNYEAQ (reference sequence). V shed 1 base and J 4 bases; nucleotides not matched to a gene: 8. This CDR3 is built from 16 residues. CDR3 in amino acids: CASSLGGSGGGETQYF. The CDR3 DNA sequence: TGTGCCAGCAGCTTAGGGGGGTCGGGAGGGGGAGAGACCCAGTACTTC.

The chain combines TRBV5-4 with TRBJ2-1; 8 bases are shared with TRBD1. The CDR3 contains 15 residues. Losses at the gene ends were 0 bases for V and 1 base for J; bases not matched to a gene: 0. Germline V gives CDR1 SGHNT, CDR2 YYREEE (reference sequence). CDR3 protein: CASSLGTGSYNEQFF. CDR3 DNA: TGTGCCAGCAGCTTGGGGACAGGGTCCTACAATGAGCAGTTCTTC.

The chain carries TRBV7-6 and TRBJ1-5; D unresolved. CDR3 size: 15 residues. Germline V gives CDR1 SGHVS, CDR2 FNYEAQ. The V end was cut by 2 bases, the J end by 0 bases, with 8 bases between. CDR3: CASSLSLGSNQPQHF. In nucleotides, the CDR3 is TGTGCCAGCAGCTTATCCCTCGGTAGCAATCAGCCCCAGCATTTT.

V and J are TRBV7-2 and TRBJ2-4; maybe TRBD2 (6 bases). Deletions cut 1 base from V and 9 bases from J, with 16 bases between. The CDR3 loop spans 15 amino acids. Germline loops: CDR1 SGHTA, CDR2 FQGNSA. The CDR3 here is CASSLGASLGGIQYF. CDR3 sequence (DNA): TGTGCCAGCAGCTTAGGGGCGTCACTGGGGGGCATTCAGTACTTC.

The V call is TRBV5-1, the J call TRBJ1-4, with 8 bases aligning to TRBD1. Germline V gene data show CDR1 as SGHRS and CDR2 as YFSETQ. This CDR3 has 15 amino acids. After removal of 4 bases from V and 6 bases from J, the junction contained 8 bases not matched to a gene. The CDR3 loop is CASSKKTGEHEKLFF. CDR3 sequence (DNA): TGCGCCAGCAGCAAAAAGACAGGGGAACATGAAAAACTGTTTTTT.